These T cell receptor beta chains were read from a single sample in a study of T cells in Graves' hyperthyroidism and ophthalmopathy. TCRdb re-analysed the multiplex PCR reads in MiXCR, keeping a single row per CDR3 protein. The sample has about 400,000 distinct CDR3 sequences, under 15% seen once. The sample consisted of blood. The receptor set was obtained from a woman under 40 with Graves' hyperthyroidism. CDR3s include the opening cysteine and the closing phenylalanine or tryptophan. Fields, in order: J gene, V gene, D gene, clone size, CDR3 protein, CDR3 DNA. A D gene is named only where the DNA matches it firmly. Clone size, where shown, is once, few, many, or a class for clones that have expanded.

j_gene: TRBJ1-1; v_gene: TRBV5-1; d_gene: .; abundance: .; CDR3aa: CASSLEPGRHTEAFF; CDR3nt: TGCGCCAGCAGCTTGGAACCAGGGAGGCACACTGAAGCTTTCTTT
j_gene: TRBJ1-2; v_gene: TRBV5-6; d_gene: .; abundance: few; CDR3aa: CASSLAPRGPIGYTF; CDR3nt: TGTGCCAGCAGCTTGGCCCCCCGGGGACCCATCGGCTACACCTTC
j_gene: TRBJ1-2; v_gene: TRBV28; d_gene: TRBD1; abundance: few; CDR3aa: CASSFSGTANYGYTF; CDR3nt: TGTGCCAGCAGTTTCTCAGGGACAGCTAACTATGGCTACACCTTC
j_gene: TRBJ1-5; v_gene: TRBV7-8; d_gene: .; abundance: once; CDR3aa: CASSLPTSRGNQPQHF; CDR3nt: TGTGCCAGCAGCTTACCGACCAGCAGGGGCAATCAGCCCCAGCATTTT
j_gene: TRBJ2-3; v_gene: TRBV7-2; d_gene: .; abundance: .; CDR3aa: CASSAGQRTDTQYF; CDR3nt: TGTGCCAGCAGCGCGGGACAGAGAACAGATACGCAGTATTTT
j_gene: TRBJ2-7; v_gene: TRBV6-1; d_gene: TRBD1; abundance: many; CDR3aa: CASSEEGGTGVYEQYF; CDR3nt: TGTGCCAGCAGTGAAGAGGGTGGGACAGGGGTCTACGAGCAGTACTTC
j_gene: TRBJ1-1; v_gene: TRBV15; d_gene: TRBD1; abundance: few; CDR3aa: CATSRDRDRGAEAFF; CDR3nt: TGTGCCACCAGCAGAGATCGTGACAGGGGCGCTGAAGCTTTCTTT
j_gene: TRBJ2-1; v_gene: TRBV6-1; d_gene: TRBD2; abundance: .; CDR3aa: CASSERVTSGSVEQFF; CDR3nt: TGTGCCAGCAGTGAGAGGGTGACTAGCGGGAGTGTTGAGCAGTTCTTC
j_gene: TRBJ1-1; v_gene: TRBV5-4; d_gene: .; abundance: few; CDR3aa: CASSLDRGGLGTEAFF; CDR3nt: TGTGCCAGCAGCTTGGATAGGGGGGGCTTGGGCACTGAAGCTTTCTTT
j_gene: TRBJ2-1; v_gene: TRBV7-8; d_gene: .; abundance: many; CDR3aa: CASSLAVGSFYNEQFF; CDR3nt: TGTGCCAGCAGCTTAGCAGTCGGGAGCTTCTACAATGAGCAGTTCTTC
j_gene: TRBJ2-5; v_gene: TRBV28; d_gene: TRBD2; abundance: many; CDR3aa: CASSSRLAGSQETQYF; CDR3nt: TGTGCCAGCAGTTCCAGACTAGCGGGGTCCCAAGAGACCCAGTACTTC
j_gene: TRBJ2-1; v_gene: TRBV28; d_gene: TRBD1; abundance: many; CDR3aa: CATDGTGKKQFF; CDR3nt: TGTGCCACCGACGGGACAGGGAAGAAGCAGTTCTTC
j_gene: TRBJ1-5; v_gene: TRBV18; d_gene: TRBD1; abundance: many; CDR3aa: CASSPRDRENQPQHF; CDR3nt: TGTGCCAGCTCACCACGGGACAGGGAAAATCAGCCCCAGCATTTT
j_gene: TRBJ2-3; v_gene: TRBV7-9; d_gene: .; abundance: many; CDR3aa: CASSEGSLDTDTQYF; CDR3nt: TGTGCCAGCAGCGAAGGCTCTTTAGACACAGATACGCAGTATTTT
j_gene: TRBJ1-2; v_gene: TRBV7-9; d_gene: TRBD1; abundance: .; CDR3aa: CASGRGPNYGYTF; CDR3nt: TGTGCCAGCGGGAGGGGGCCTAACTATGGCTACACCTTC
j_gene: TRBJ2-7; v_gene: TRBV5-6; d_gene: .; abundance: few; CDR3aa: CASRSSAYEQYF; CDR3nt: TGTGCCAGCAGGTCCAGTGCCTACGAGCAGTACTTC
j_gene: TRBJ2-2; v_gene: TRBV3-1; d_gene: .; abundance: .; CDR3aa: CASSQDWITGELFF; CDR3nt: TGTGCCAGCAGCCAAGATTGGATCACCGGGGAGCTGTTTTTT
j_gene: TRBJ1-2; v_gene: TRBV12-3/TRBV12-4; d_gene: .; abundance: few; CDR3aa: CATSFGGGYGYTF; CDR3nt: TGTGCCACCTCGTTTGGGGGAGGCTATGGCTACACCTTC
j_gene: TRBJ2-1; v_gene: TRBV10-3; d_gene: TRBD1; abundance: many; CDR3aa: CAISGIGTGGNEQFF; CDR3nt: TGTGCCATCAGTGGGATTGGGACAGGGGGCAATGAGCAGTTCTTC
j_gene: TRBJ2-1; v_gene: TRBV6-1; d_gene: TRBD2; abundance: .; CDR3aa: CASREIAGSSYNEQFF; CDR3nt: TGTGCCAGCAGGGAAATAGCGGGAAGCTCCTACAATGAGCAGTTCTTC
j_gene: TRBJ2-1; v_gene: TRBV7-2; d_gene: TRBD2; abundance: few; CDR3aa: CASSRRLAEQFF; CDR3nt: TGTGCCAGCAGCAGAAGACTAGCGGAGCAGTTCTTC
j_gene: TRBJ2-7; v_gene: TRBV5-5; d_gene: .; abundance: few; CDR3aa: CASSLETSYEQYF; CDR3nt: TGTGCCAGCAGCTTGGAAACATCCTACGAGCAGTACTTC
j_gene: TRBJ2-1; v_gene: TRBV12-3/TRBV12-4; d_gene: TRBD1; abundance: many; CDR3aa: CASSLEGRGQNEQFF; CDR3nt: TGTGCCAGCAGTTTAGAGGGTAGGGGGCAGAATGAGCAGTTCTTC
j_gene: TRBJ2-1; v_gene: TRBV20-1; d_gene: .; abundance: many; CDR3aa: CSARALGGTDLHEQFF; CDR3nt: TGCAGTGCTAGAGCCCTCGGCGGGACGGACCTCCATGAGCAGTTCTTC
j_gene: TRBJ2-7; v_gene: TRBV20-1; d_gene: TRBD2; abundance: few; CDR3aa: CSAREREREAFYEQYF; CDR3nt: TGCAGTGCTAGAGAACGTGAGCGGGAGGCCTTCTACGAGCAGTACTTC
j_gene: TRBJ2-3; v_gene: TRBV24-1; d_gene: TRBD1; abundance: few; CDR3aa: CATRRTGNSDTQYF; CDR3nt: TGTGCCACCCGCAGGACAGGGAATTCAGATACGCAGTATTTT
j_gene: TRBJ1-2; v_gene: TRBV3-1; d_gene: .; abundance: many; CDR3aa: CASSQAGLYAQDKANYGYTF; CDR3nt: TGTGCCAGCAGCCAAGCGGGACTTTACGCTCAGGACAAAGCTAACTATGGCTACACCTTC
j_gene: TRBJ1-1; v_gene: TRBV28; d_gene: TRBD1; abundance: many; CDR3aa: CASSSGQGDTEAFF; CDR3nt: TGTGCCAGCAGCTCGGGACAGGGGGACACTGAAGCTTTCTTT
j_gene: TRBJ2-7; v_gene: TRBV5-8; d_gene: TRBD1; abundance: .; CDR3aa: CASSFPGQGYEQYF; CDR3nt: TGTGCCAGCAGCTTCCCGGGACAGGGCTACGAGCAGTACTTC
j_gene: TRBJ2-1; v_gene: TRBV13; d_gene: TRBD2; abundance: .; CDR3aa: CASSLRPHGLAGGDWSYNEQFF; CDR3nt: TGTGCCAGCAGCTTACGACCCCATGGACTAGCGGGGGGGGACTGGTCCTACAATGAGCAGTTCTTC
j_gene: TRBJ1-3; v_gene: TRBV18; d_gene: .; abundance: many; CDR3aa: CANSPVDGGNTIYF; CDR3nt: TGTGCCAACTCACCAGTGGACGGTGGAAACACCATATATTTT
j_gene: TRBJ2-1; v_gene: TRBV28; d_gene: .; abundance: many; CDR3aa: CASSFQPPYNEQFF; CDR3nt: TGTGCCAGCAGTTTCCAACCTCCCTACAATGAGCAGTTCTTC
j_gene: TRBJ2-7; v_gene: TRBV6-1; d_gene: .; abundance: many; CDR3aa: CASRLAVGEQYF; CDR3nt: TGTGCCAGCAGGTTGGCAGTGGGCGAGCAGTACTTC
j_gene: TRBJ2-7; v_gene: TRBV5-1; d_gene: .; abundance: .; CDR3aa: CASSLRDRGNFYEQYF; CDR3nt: TGCGCCAGCAGCTTGAGGGACCGCGGTAACTTCTACGAGCAGTACTTC
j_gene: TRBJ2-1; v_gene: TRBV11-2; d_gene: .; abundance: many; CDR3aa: CASSSRSRADEQFF; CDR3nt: TGTGCCAGCAGCTCGAGATCTAGGGCGGATGAGCAGTTCTTC
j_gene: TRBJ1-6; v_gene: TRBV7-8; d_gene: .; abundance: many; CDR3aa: CASSLEGGSGSRSPLHF; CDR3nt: TGTGCCAGCAGCTTAGAGGGGGGCTCAGGGAGTCGATCACCCCTCCACTTT
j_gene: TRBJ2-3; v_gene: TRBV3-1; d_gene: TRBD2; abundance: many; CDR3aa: CASSGLASTDTQYF; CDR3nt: TGTGCCAGCAGCGGACTAGCGAGCACAGATACGCAGTATTTT
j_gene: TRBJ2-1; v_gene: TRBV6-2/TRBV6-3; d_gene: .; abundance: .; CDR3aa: CASSYSDSGHYNEQFF; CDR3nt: TGTGCCAGCAGTTACTCGGATAGCGGCCACTACAATGAGCAGTTCTTC
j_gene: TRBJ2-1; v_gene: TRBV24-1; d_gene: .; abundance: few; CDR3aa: CATAGSSYNEQFF; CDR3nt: TGTGCCACCGCGGGGAGCTCCTACAATGAGCAGTTCTTC
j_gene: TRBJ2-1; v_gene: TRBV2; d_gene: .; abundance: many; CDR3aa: CASPQGSGDRPMSSYNEQFF; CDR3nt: TGTGCCAGCCCCCAGGGCTCGGGAGACCGTCCTATGAGCTCCTACAATGAGCAGTTCTTC
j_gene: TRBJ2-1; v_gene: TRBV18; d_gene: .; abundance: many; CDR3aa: CASSPGWGRNNEQFF; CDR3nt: TGTGCCAGCTCCCCTGGGTGGGGGCGTAACAATGAGCAGTTCTTC
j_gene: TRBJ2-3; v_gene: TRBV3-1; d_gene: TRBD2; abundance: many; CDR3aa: CASSQAGLAGTSTDTQYF; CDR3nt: TGTGCCAGCAGCCAAGCGGGACTAGCGGGAACTAGCACAGATACGCAGTATTTT
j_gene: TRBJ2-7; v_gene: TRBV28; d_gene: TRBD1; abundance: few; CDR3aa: CASRDRGRFSYEQYF; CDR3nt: TGTGCCAGCAGGGACAGGGGCCGCTTCTCCTACGAGCAGTACTTC
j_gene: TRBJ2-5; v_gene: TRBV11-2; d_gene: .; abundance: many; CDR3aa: CASSSWGGEETQYF; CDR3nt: TGTGCCAGCAGCTCCTGGGGTGGGGAAGAGACCCAGTACTTC
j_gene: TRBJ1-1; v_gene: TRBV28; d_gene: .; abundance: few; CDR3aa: CASSRHLMNTEAFF; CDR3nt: TGTGCCAGCAGTCGACACCTTATGAACACTGAAGCTTTCTTT
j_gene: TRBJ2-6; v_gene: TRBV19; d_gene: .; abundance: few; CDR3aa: CASSKKVAGANVLTF; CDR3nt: TGTGCCAGTAGTAAGAAGGTAGCCGGGGCCAACGTCCTGACTTTC
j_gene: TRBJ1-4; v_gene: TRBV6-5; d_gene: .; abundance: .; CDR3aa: CASSYSIEGNEKLFF; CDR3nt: TGTGCCAGCAGTTACTCTATAGAGGGAAATGAAAAACTGTTTTTT
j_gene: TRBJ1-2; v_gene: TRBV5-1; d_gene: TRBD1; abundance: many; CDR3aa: CASSLVSPRDSATYGYTF; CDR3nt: TGCGCCAGCAGCTTGGTGAGCCCTCGGGACAGTGCGACTTATGGCTACACCTTC